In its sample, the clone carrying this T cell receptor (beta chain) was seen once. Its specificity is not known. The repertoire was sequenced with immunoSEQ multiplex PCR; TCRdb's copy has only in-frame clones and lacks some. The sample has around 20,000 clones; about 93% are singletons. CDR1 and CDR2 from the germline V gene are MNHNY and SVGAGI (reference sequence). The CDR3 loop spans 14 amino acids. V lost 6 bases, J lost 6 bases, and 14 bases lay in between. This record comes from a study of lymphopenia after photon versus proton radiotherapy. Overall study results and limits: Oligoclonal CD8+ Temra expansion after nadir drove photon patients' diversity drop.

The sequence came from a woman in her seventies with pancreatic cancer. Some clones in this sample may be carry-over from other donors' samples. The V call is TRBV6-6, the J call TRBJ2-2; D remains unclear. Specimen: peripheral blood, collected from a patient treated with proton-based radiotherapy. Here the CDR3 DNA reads TGTGCCAGCAGGCCACCTACCCTCCCCGGGGAGCTGTTTTTT. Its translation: CASRPPTLPGELFF.